Listed below are T cell receptor beta chains from one sample, sequenced in a study of blood T cell repertoires in COVID-19. The table came from immunoSEQ multiplex PCR; TCRdb's copy has only in-frame clones and leaves some out. The profile shows approximately 260,000 clones, approximately 89% of them singletons. Input material: PBMCs or T cells enriched from blood (not recorded which). The receptors were sampled from a woman aged 40-49 years with acute COVID-19. Both conserved end residues are trimmed from each CDR3. Fields, in order: V gene, J gene, CDR3 protein.

V: TRBV7-2
J: TRBJ2-7
CDR3: ASSRAGGFYEQY

V: TRBV19
J: TRBJ1-1
CDR3: ASSLHPGQGDTEAF

V: TRBV5-1
J: TRBJ2-3
CDR3: ASSLSLAGDGADTQY

V: TRBV5-1
J: TRBJ2-2
CDR3: ASRSTGTGRRGTGELF

V: TRBV24-1
J: TRBJ2-5
CDR3: ATSDPTGVGETQY

V: TRBV6-5
J: TRBJ2-1
CDR3: ASRLRYSGIDEQF

V: TRBV21-1
J: TRBJ1-1
CDR3: ASSKGGQDRGAEAF

V: TRBV7-8
J: TRBJ2-1
CDR3: ASILDRRRSYNEQF

V: TRBV10-2
J: TRBJ1-5
CDR3: ASSHEGGNQPQH

V: TRBV29-1
J: TRBJ2-2
CDR3: SVEGFGRDREPGELF

V: TRBV2
J: TRBJ2-3
CDR3: ASQFRDRGTDTQY

V: TRBV7-2
J: TRBJ1-4
CDR3: ASSLGGTGVSEKLF

V: TRBV19
J: TRBJ1-4
CDR3: ASSIGGQTNEKLF

V: TRBV20-1
J: TRBJ2-1
CDR3: SASLLLAGDGEQF

V: TRBV7-2
J: TRBJ1-1
CDR3: ASSTQGVTEAF

V: TRBV11-2
J: TRBJ1-2
CDR3: ASRRGGGNRLNYGYT

V: TRBV20-1
J: TRBJ2-3
CDR3: SASLSSGTLDTQY

V: TRBV3-1/TRBV3-2
J: TRBJ1-2
CDR3: ASSQTGFNYGYT

V: TRBV27
J: TRBJ1-2
CDR3: ATGQGASGYT

V: TRBV30
J: TRBJ2-7
CDR3: AWSLPLETSAYEQY

V: TRBV28
J: TRBJ2-7
CDR3: ASSLTGGTYEQY

V: TRBV7-2
J: TRBJ2-3
CDR3: ASSLLGPGTDTQY

V: TRBV27
J: TRBJ2-1
CDR3: ASSRTSGSYNEQF

V: TRBV5-1
J: TRBJ1-2
CDR3: ASSFSGPNYGYT

V: TRBV2
J: TRBJ1-1
CDR3: ATRYRQAAF

V: TRBV19
J: TRBJ2-2
CDR3: ASSSGREHTGELF

V: TRBV18
J: TRBJ2-3
CDR3: ASSPQASGNSDTQY